This TCR beta chain was documented in a study of CD8 T cells in ankylosing spondylitis. Study results and limitations: Enrichment of disease-linked clones was reportedly significant in matched ankylosing spondylitis synovial fluid. It appeared that ankylosing spondylitis blood was characterized by a TCR beta motif of roughly 8 highly homologous variants. A number of the motif variants had already been described in reactive arthritis synovial fluid and blood.

In the case of this clonotype: Its target is not known.

TCR beta libraries were made by quantitative 5'-RACE with molecular barcodes. MiXCR, run by TCRdb on the 5' RACE reads, gives a single entry per CDR3 protein. The repertoire includes some 130,000 distinct CDR3 sequences, roughly 18% of them detected once, and 30% to 35% sits in the top ten. This CDR3 region has 16 residues. V lost 2 bases to trimming and J lost 1 base, with 13 bases between them. Germline loops: CDR1 MNHEY, CDR2 SMNVEV (reference sequence). Sequenced material: blood, either unsorted or a sorted T cell fraction (not recorded which). The sequence derives from a male donor with ankylosing spondylitis. The chain employs TRBV27 and TRBJ2-3, with D possibly matching TRBD2 (6 bases). The CDR3 DNA is TGTGCCAGCAGTTTACTGGGAACGGGAGGCACAGATACGCAGTATTTT. It encodes CASSLLGTGGTDTQYF.